The rows below give T cell receptor beta chains drawn from one sample of a study of blood T cells in healthy people across ages. TCRdb re-called the 5' RACE reads with MiXCR, one entry per CDR3 protein. Here the sample spans more than 650,000 distinct CDR3 sequences, roughly 53% being singletons. The sample was blood. These receptors were taken from an older man in good health. Each CDR3 is given with its conserved first and last residue. Fields, in order: V gene, D gene, clone size, J gene, CDR3 protein, CDR3 DNA. The D gene is left open where the match is weak. Size is stated for part of the rows, as once, few or many counts, or as a class when the clone is expanded.

TRBV10-3	-	-	TRBJ1-5	CAISDQGLGNQPQHF	TGTGCCATCAGTGACCAGGGGTTGGGGAATCAGCCCCAGCATTTT
TRBV6-2/TRBV6-3	-	few	TRBJ2-7	CASQNAGTAYEQYF	TGTGCCAGCCAAAACGCGGGGACAGCCTACGAGCAGTACTTC
TRBV6-5	-	-	TRBJ2-3	CASSRGAVDTQYF	TGTGCCAGCAGTCGGGGGGCGGTAGATACGCAGTATTTT
TRBV29-1	-	-	TRBJ2-7	CSVGGRGLSYEQYF	TGCAGCGTTGGAGGGAGAGGATTATCCTACGAGCAGTACTTC
TRBV9	-	-	TRBJ1-2	CASSVGGGGAYNYGYTF	TGTGCCAGCAGCGTAGGGGGCGGGGGGGCCTATAACTATGGCTACACCTTC
TRBV24-1	-	-	TRBJ1-2	CATSDHLGKGGYTF	TGTGCCACCAGTGATCATCTAGGGAAAGGAGGCTACACCTTC
TRBV7-9	TRBD1	few	TRBJ2-7	CASSLRQGGYEQYF	TGTGCCAGCAGCTTAAGACAGGGGGGATACGAGCAGTACTTC
TRBV20-1	TRBD2	few	TRBJ2-5	CSAAGGGTLETQYF	TGCAGTGCCGCGGGGGGAGGAACCCTCGAGACCCAGTACTTC
TRBV12-3/TRBV12-4	-	many	TRBJ2-7	CASSLSPSYEQYF	TGTGCCAGCAGCTTGAGCCCCTCCTACGAGCAGTACTTC
TRBV20-1	-	-	TRBJ2-7	CSARGADSYEQYF	TGCAGTGCTAGAGGGGCCGACTCCTACGAGCAGTACTTC
TRBV9	-	-	TRBJ2-7	CASSPRLVASYEQYF	TGTGCCAGCAGCCCCCGGTTAGTAGCGAGCTACGAGCAGTACTTC
TRBV6-5	-	few	TRBJ1-4	CASSYTDATNEKLFF	TGTGCCAGCAGTTACACGGACGCAACTAATGAAAAGCTGTTTTTT
TRBV10-2	-	-	TRBJ2-5	CASSGPRTTVGETQYF	TGCGCCAGCAGTGGCCCGAGGACAACCGTCGGGGAGACCCAGTACTTC
TRBV5-1	-	-	TRBJ2-3	CASSLADYRFTDTQYF	TGCGCCAGCAGCTTGGCCGACTACCGTTTCACAGATACGCAGTATTTT
TRBV6-6	-	-	TRBJ2-3	CASSSGGEEHRYAYF	TGTGCCAGCAGTTCGGGGGGCGAAGAGCACAGATACGCGTATTTT
TRBV5-1	-	-	TRBJ1-1	CASSEPGVFEGTEAFF	TGCGCCAGCAGCGAGCCAGGGGTCTTTGAAGGGACTGAAGCTTTCTTT
TRBV10-3	-	few	TRBJ2-6	CAITGTRGVGANVLTF	TGTGCCATCACGGGGACTCGAGGGGTTGGGGCCAACGTCCTGACTTTC
TRBV24-1	TRBD2	-	TRBJ2-1	CATSDVGSGSNEQFF	TGTGCCACCAGTGATGTAGGTAGCGGGAGCAATGAGCAGTTCTTC
TRBV12-3/TRBV12-4	-	-	TRBJ1-2	CASTPDGVPRGYTF	TGTGCCAGCACCCCGGACGGCGTGCCCCGCGGCTACACCTTC
TRBV7-8	TRBD1	-	TRBJ1-1	CASSIGQVGVADTEAFF	TGTGCCAGCAGCATCGGACAGGTTGGGGTCGCTGACACTGAAGCTTTCTTT
TRBV12-3/TRBV12-4	TRBD2	-	TRBJ2-5	CASSFFLAGVGEQYF	TGTGCCAGCAGTTTTTTTCTAGCGGGAGTGGGTGAGCAGTACTTC
TRBV20-1	-	-	TRBJ1-1	CSVTGTKLNTEAFF	TGCAGTGTTACAGGGACCAAATTGAACACTGAAGCTTTCTTT
TRBV29-1	-	-	TRBJ2-7	CSVEGRAYEQYF	TGCAGCGTTGAAGGCAGGGCCTACGAGCAGTACTTC
TRBV29-1	-	-	TRBJ2-1	CSVESGWWNEQFF	TGCAGCGTTGAAAGCGGGTGGTGGAATGAGCAGTTCTTC
TRBV9	-	-	TRBJ1-2	CASSVVGLYGYTF	TGTGCCAGCAGCGTGGTGGGACTCTATGGCTACACCTTC
TRBV27	-	-	TRBJ2-4	CASSPFLAKDIQYF	TGTGCCAGCAGTCCGTTTCTAGCCAAAGACATTCAGTACTTC
TRBV3-1	-	few	TRBJ1-4	CASSQATNEKLFF	TGTGCCAGCAGCCAGGCAACTAATGAAAAACTGTTTTTT
TRBV7-9	-	-	TRBJ2-7	CASSSAPTGYYEQYF	TGTGCCAGCAGCTCCGCCCCGACGGGATACTACGAGCAGTACTTC
TRBV6-5	TRBD1	-	TRBJ2-7	CASNNVPGGVLYEQYF	TGTGCCAGCAATAACGTTCCAGGGGGTGTTCTCTACGAGCAGTACTTC
TRBV12-5	-	-	TRBJ1-2	CASADEGAATF	TGTGCTAGTGCCGATGAGGGAGCGGCCACCTTC
TRBV20-1	-	few	TRBJ2-3	CSARRSGPSTDTQYF	TGCAGTGCGAGAAGAAGCGGGCCTAGCACAGATACGCAGTATTTT
TRBV5-1	TRBD2	-	TRBJ2-4	CASSLEPSGSWENIQYF	TGCGCCAGCAGCTTGGAACCTAGCGGGAGTTGGGAAAACATTCAGTACTTC
TRBV18	TRBD2	-	TRBJ2-7	CASSRTSSYNEQYF	TGTGCCAGCTCTCGGACTAGCTCCTACAATGAGCAGTACTTC
TRBV12-3/TRBV12-4	-	-	TRBJ1-1	CASSLSGRSTEAFF	TGTGCCAGCAGCCTTTCGGGGCGGAGCACTGAAGCTTTCTTT
TRBV27	-	-	TRBJ2-5	CASRLLPLETQYF	TGTGCCAGCCGACTCCTACCCTTAGAGACCCAGTACTTC
TRBV3-1	-	-	TRBJ2-3	CASSPRQRAYAYF	TGTGCCAGCAGCCCCCGGCAGCGCGCATACGCGTATTTT
TRBV11-2	-	-	TRBJ2-7	CASSFLSSYNEQYF	TGTGCCAGCAGCTTTCTGAGCTCCTACAATGAGCAGTACTTC
TRBV3-1	-	-	TRBJ2-7	CASSPRLQKGSDEQYF	TGTGCCAGCAGCCCCCGACTACAAAAGGGGTCTGACGAGCAGTACTTC
TRBV10-3	-	-	TRBJ2-2	CAISEHLAGELFF	TGTGCCATCAGTGAGCACCTAGCCGGGGAGCTGTTTTTT
TRBV3-1	-	-	TRBJ1-1	CANSQDREDGLDTEAFF	TGTGCCAACAGCCAAGATCGAGAGGACGGGTTGGACACTGAAGCTTTCTTT
TRBV9	-	-	TRBJ2-5	CASSVGPRTDQETQYF	TGTGCCAGCAGCGTAGGTCCTAGGACAGACCAAGAGACCCAGTACTTC
TRBV20-1	-	-	TRBJ2-3	CSAGLQGPDTQYF	TGCAGTGCTGGACTCCAGGGGCCCGATACGCAGTATTTT
TRBV12-3/TRBV12-4	-	-	TRBJ2-7	CASTGTGSGREQYF	TGTGCCAGCACCGGAACCGGGAGCGGGCGCGAGCAGTACTTC
TRBV20-1	-	few	TRBJ1-5	CSARSGQVSNQPQHF	TGTAGTGCTAGAAGCGGGCAGGTTAGCAATCAGCCCCAGCATTTT
TRBV7-3	-	-	TRBJ2-6	CASSSNRGGPSGANVLTF	TGTGCCAGCAGCTCCAACAGGGGAGGGCCCTCTGGGGCCAACGTCCTGACTTTC
TRBV12-3/TRBV12-4	-	-	TRBJ2-4	CASSLRGTAGQYF	TGTGCCAGCAGTTTAAGGGGGACAGCGGGGCAGTACTTC